This record concerns one TCR beta chain sequence. This clone was detected once. The antigen this receptor binds is unknown. The input lacks base qualities; no much larger clone sits a single base away. The CDR3 spans 13 residues, from the cysteine through the phenylalanine. CDR3 DNA is the only sequence kept; it has 39 bases, read in frame from the first base. CDR1 and CDR2 are read off the germline V gene (reference sequence) as SGHNT and YYREEE. V loses 3 bases of germline sequence and J loses 8 bases, and the interval between the two ends is 14 bases. The immunoSEQ Assay, a bias-controlled multiplex PCR, was used to amplify TCRbeta CDR3 regions from genomic DNA. Per the original workflow: The number of nucleated cells in each sample was estimated from the amplification of reference gene primers within the assay. To quantify the absolute abundance of each unique TCRbeta CDR3 rearrangement, sequence reads were collapsed and filtered. For each sample, productive Simpson clonality was calculated as the square root of Simpson's diversity index across productive rearrangements. The source is immuneACCESS, and TCRdb retained only in-frame sequences with V and J called. Part of the clones is not carried over; for the studies checked, unresolved V genes explain less than half of this, and the remainder is unexplained. V, J and clone size reflect that table, while D and trimming were determined from the DNA. For this sample there are about 110,000 clones; about nine tenths appear just once. The biggest ten clones account for around 1.2% of the sample.

These data are taken from a study of blood T cell repertoires in COVID-19 (dated by TCRdb to 2019 to 2021). About the investigation overall: The collaborator samples originated in the United States, Italy and Spain and spanned the acute and convalescent phases of COVID-19. Subjects who had been exposed to COVID-19, were actively infected with it, or had recovered from it provided the deeply sampled blood TCRbeta repertoires that made up the dataset. Sample metadata almost always included a de-identified subject ID, COVID-19 status, age in years and sex. The samples were drawn from the first 160 participants of the ongoing ImmuneRACE study and from some 1,300 subjects provided by 6 global collaborators. A freely available public database, intended as a resource for researchers studying the immune response to SARS-CoV-2, is where the repertoires were released. HLA class I and class II types, where available, came from metadata supplied by the sample provider rather than from assay-based typing. The prospective study material was composed of cDNA or gDNA derived from T cells, B-cell-depleted T cells, or PBMCs. What the study reported, not specific to this receptor: The amount of clinical and demographic metadata varied by source and participant and was provided uncurated.

The collaborating institutions used their own protocols to collect whole blood in K2EDTA tubes. For TCRbeta analysis, collaborators shipped samples as frozen whole blood, isolated PBMCs, or DNA extracted from either of those sample types. Here the chain combines TRBV5-4 and TRBJ1-2; TRBD1 is a possible D gene, resting on 6 matching bases. The sample consisted of peripheral blood. This sequence originates from a human donor in a cohort sampled during active COVID-19. The CDR3 reads CASSWGQVEGYTF. The DNA is TGTGCCAGCAGCTGGGGGCAGGTAGAAGGCTACACCTTC. Outside the CDR3, residues come from the reference TRBV5-4 and TRBJ1-2 proteins, so the full variable domain is: ETGVTQSPTHLIKTRGQQVTLRCSSQSGHNTVSWYQQALGQGPQFIFQYYREEENGRGNFPPRFSGLQFPNYSSELNVNALELDDSALYLCASSWGQVEGYTFGSGTRLTVV.